This T cell receptor (beta chain) was captured in a study of blood T cell repertoires in COVID-19. The method was immunoSEQ multiplex PCR; TCRdb's version includes in-frame clones alone and lacks a portion of them. The data hold fewer than 450,000 clones, with less than 90% observed a single time. The recovered donors of Cohort 3 showed two negative PCRs, clearance, or symptom resolution. The CDR3 is made up of 14 amino acids. The germline V gene has CDR1 SGHDT and CDR2 YYEEEE. The junction had 4 bases not matched to a gene; V was cut back by 3 bases and J by 5 bases. Material: PBMCs or T cells enriched from blood (not recorded which). This receptor was identified in a woman in her twenties or thirties who had recovered from COVID-19. The rearrangement joins TRBV5-6 to TRBJ2-7, with TRBD1 matching over 11 bases. DNA of the CDR3: TGTGCCAGCAGCTATGGACAGGGGGCCCACGAGCAGTACTTC. As protein: CASSYGQGAHEQYF.